The rows below give T cell receptor beta chains drawn from one sample of a study of blood T cell repertoires in COVID-19. The data were produced by immunoSEQ multiplex PCR, yet TCRdb's version contains in-frame clones alone and is incomplete. The sample has over 60,000 clones, about 75% seen once; the top ten hold approximately 30%. The sequenced sample was peripheral blood. Receptors were obtained from a human donor in a cohort sampled during active COVID-19. Each CDR3 is given with its conserved first and last residue. Fields, in order: clone size, V gene, J gene, D gene, CDR3 protein, CDR3 DNA. The D gene is left open where the match is weak. The size of a clone is reported for some rows only, either as once, few or many, or as a class for expanded clones.

clone_size: -; v_call: TRBV5-1; j_call: TRBJ2-1; d_call: -; cdr3_aa: CASSLSGQSGNEQFF; cdr3_nt: TGCGCCAGCAGCTTGTCGGGTCAATCCGGGAATGAGCAGTTCTTC
clone_size: -; v_call: TRBV11-3; j_call: TRBJ2-7; d_call: TRBD1; cdr3_aa: CASSLGTGFSEQYF; cdr3_nt: TGTGCCAGCAGCTTAGGGACAGGCTTCTCCGAGCAGTACTTC
clone_size: -; v_call: TRBV28; j_call: TRBJ1-1; d_call: -; cdr3_aa: CASRILGVGANTEAFF; cdr3_nt: TGTGCCAGCCGAATACTCGGTGTGGGGGCGAACACTGAAGCTTTCTTT
clone_size: -; v_call: TRBV10-3; j_call: TRBJ1-1; d_call: -; cdr3_aa: CAAEARMNTEAFF; cdr3_nt: TGTGCCGCCGAGGCCCGTATGAACACTGAAGCTTTCTTT
clone_size: once; v_call: TRBV11-2; j_call: TRBJ2-1; d_call: -; cdr3_aa: CASSSPRGGSYNEQFF; cdr3_nt: TGTGCCAGCAGCTCCCCCCGGGGAGGCTCCTACAATGAGCAGTTCTTC
clone_size: -; v_call: TRBV13; j_call: TRBJ1-2; d_call: -; cdr3_aa: CASIKSQGKYGYTF; cdr3_nt: TGTGCCAGCATCAAAAGCCAGGGGAAGTATGGCTACACCTTC
clone_size: -; v_call: TRBV28; j_call: TRBJ2-6; d_call: -; cdr3_aa: CASNRPTGANVLTF; cdr3_nt: TGTGCCAGCAACAGGCCGACTGGGGCCAACGTCCTGACTTTC
clone_size: few; v_call: TRBV7-9; j_call: TRBJ1-6; d_call: TRBD1; cdr3_aa: CASSLGAGGSPLHF; cdr3_nt: TGTGCCAGCAGCTTAGGAGCAGGGGGTTCACCCCTCCACTTT
clone_size: -; v_call: TRBV7-8; j_call: TRBJ1-1; d_call: -; cdr3_aa: CASSSATGLNTEAFF; cdr3_nt: TGTGCCAGCAGCTCTGCGACAGGACTGAACACTGAAGCTTTCTTT
clone_size: few; v_call: TRBV6-5; j_call: TRBJ2-7; d_call: TRBD1; cdr3_aa: CASSYSTGGIYEQYF; cdr3_nt: TGTGCCAGCAGTTACTCTACAGGGGGCATCTACGAGCAGTACTTC
clone_size: -; v_call: TRBV18; j_call: TRBJ1-1; d_call: -; cdr3_aa: CASSQHGGELTEAFF; cdr3_nt: TGTGCCAGCTCGCAACACGGGGGGGAACTCACTGAAGCTTTCTTT
clone_size: -; v_call: TRBV29-1; j_call: TRBJ2-1; d_call: TRBD2; cdr3_aa: CSVDEAGVYNEQFF; cdr3_nt: TGCAGCGTTGATGAAGCGGGGGTCTACAATGAGCAGTTCTTC
clone_size: -; v_call: TRBV5-8; j_call: TRBJ1-1; d_call: -; cdr3_aa: CASSLLAFPEAFF; cdr3_nt: TGTGCCAGCAGCTTGTTGGCTTTTCCTGAAGCTTTCTTT
clone_size: -; v_call: TRBV15; j_call: TRBJ1-3; d_call: -; cdr3_aa: CATSRERLPSSGNTIYF; cdr3_nt: TGTGCCACCAGCAGAGAGAGGTTGCCGAGCTCTGGAAACACCATATATTTT
clone_size: many; v_call: TRBV12-3/TRBV12-4; j_call: TRBJ2-3; d_call: -; cdr3_aa: CASSPSRDTQYF; cdr3_nt: TGTGCCAGCAGCCCTTCCCGGGATACGCAGTATTTT
clone_size: few; v_call: TRBV27; j_call: TRBJ1-1; d_call: -; cdr3_aa: CASSHIGQGGTEAFF; cdr3_nt: TGTGCCAGCAGCCACATCGGGCAGGGCGGCACTGAAGCTTTCTTT
clone_size: -; v_call: TRBV30; j_call: TRBJ2-7; d_call: -; cdr3_aa: CAWSVGGREQYF; cdr3_nt: TGTGCCTGGAGTGTTGGAGGGCGAGAGCAGTACTTC
clone_size: -; v_call: TRBV19; j_call: TRBJ2-7; d_call: -; cdr3_aa: CASTSDTYSYEQYF; cdr3_nt: TGTGCCAGTACCTCGGACACCTACTCCTACGAGCAGTACTTC
clone_size: -; v_call: TRBV29-1; j_call: TRBJ2-3; d_call: -; cdr3_aa: CSTSHRADTQYF; cdr3_nt: TGCAGCACCTCGCACAGGGCCGATACGCAGTATTTT
clone_size: once; v_call: TRBV12-5; j_call: TRBJ2-2; d_call: -; cdr3_aa: CASGLVLPAGTGELFF; cdr3_nt: TGTGCTAGTGGTTTGGTACTACCCGCGGGCACCGGGGAGCTGTTTTTT
clone_size: -; v_call: TRBV7-8; j_call: TRBJ2-5; d_call: -; cdr3_aa: CATRGGSDGETQYF; cdr3_nt: TGTGCCACCAGAGGCGGTAGTGATGGGGAGACCCAGTACTTC
clone_size: -; v_call: TRBV7-9; j_call: TRBJ1-1; d_call: TRBD1; cdr3_aa: CASSAQGPRTEAFF; cdr3_nt: TGTGCCAGCAGCGCACAGGGGCCCAGGACTGAAGCTTTCTTT
clone_size: -; v_call: TRBV7-2; j_call: TRBJ2-1; d_call: TRBD2; cdr3_aa: CASSLERTSGRNEQFF; cdr3_nt: TGTGCCAGCAGCTTAGAGAGGACTAGCGGGAGGAATGAGCAGTTCTTC
clone_size: -; v_call: TRBV28; j_call: TRBJ2-7; d_call: TRBD1; cdr3_aa: CASSSPAGTGGYEQYF; cdr3_nt: TGTGCCAGCAGTTCCCCCGCCGGGACAGGGGGCTACGAGCAGTACTTC
clone_size: -; v_call: TRBV5-6; j_call: TRBJ1-2; d_call: TRBD1; cdr3_aa: CASSSGTGGGGYGYTF; cdr3_nt: TGTGCCAGCAGCTCCGGGACAGGGGGCGGCGGCTATGGCTACACCTTC
clone_size: -; v_call: TRBV4-1; j_call: TRBJ2-7; d_call: -; cdr3_aa: CASSPRTGDSTYEQYF; cdr3_nt: TGCGCCAGCAGCCCGAGAACGGGGGACAGCACCTACGAGCAGTACTTC
clone_size: few; v_call: TRBV11-3; j_call: TRBJ2-1; d_call: -; cdr3_aa: CASSPPGRRNEQFF; cdr3_nt: TGTGCCAGCAGCCCCCCCGGTCGGAGAAATGAGCAGTTCTTC
clone_size: -; v_call: TRBV7-7; j_call: TRBJ2-3; d_call: -; cdr3_aa: CASSREVGGGTDTQYF; cdr3_nt: TGTGCTAGCAGCCGTGAGGTGGGCGGGGGCACAGATACGCAGTATTTT
clone_size: -; v_call: TRBV24-1; j_call: TRBJ2-1; d_call: -; cdr3_aa: CATSDLVDNEQFF; cdr3_nt: TGTGCCACCAGTGATTTGGTCGACAATGAGCAGTTCTTC
clone_size: few; v_call: TRBV4-3; j_call: TRBJ1-3; d_call: -; cdr3_aa: CASSLSSGVSSGNTIYF; cdr3_nt: TGCGCCAGCAGCCTTTCTTCGGGGGTTAGCTCTGGAAACACCATATATTTT
clone_size: -; v_call: TRBV30; j_call: TRBJ2-7; d_call: -; cdr3_aa: CAWTRDFGVGEQYF; cdr3_nt: TGTGCCTGGACCCGGGACTTCGGGGTAGGCGAGCAGTACTTC
clone_size: -; v_call: TRBV27; j_call: TRBJ2-7; d_call: -; cdr3_aa: CASSAGINRGYEQYF; cdr3_nt: TGTGCCAGCAGTGCGGGGATAAATAGGGGCTACGAGCAGTACTTC
clone_size: -; v_call: TRBV15; j_call: TRBJ2-1; d_call: -; cdr3_aa: CATKRQVESPYNEQFF; cdr3_nt: TGTGCCACCAAGCGACAGGTAGAGTCGCCCTACAATGAGCAGTTCTTC
clone_size: -; v_call: TRBV28; j_call: TRBJ2-3; d_call: -; cdr3_aa: CASSDSRGYADTQYF; cdr3_nt: TGTGCCAGCAGCGACAGCAGGGGATACGCAGATACGCAGTATTTT
clone_size: -; v_call: TRBV19; j_call: TRBJ1-2; d_call: -; cdr3_aa: CASSPRVVGYGYTF; cdr3_nt: TGTGCCAGTAGTCCCAGGGTAGTTGGCTATGGCTACACCTTC
clone_size: -; v_call: TRBV6-5; j_call: TRBJ1-1; d_call: TRBD1; cdr3_aa: CASRRQGNTEAFF; cdr3_nt: TGTGCCAGCAGGAGACAGGGGAACACTGAAGCTTTCTTT
clone_size: many; v_call: TRBV19; j_call: TRBJ1-5; d_call: TRBD1; cdr3_aa: CASSNSGGDFQPQHF; cdr3_nt: TGTGCCAGTAGTAACTCAGGGGGCGACTTTCAGCCCCAGCATTTT
clone_size: many; v_call: TRBV2; j_call: TRBJ1-2; d_call: -; cdr3_aa: CASSEDRTNYGYTF; cdr3_nt: TGTGCCAGCAGTGAAGACAGGACCAACTATGGCTACACCTTC
clone_size: few; v_call: TRBV6-5; j_call: TRBJ1-5; d_call: -; cdr3_aa: CASSRNVAGGQPQHF; cdr3_nt: TGTGCCAGCAGTAGAAACGTAGCGGGTGGCCAGCCCCAGCATTTT
clone_size: -; v_call: TRBV11-2; j_call: TRBJ2-7; d_call: TRBD2; cdr3_aa: CASSPRGISGGEYEQYF; cdr3_nt: TGTGCCAGCAGCCCCCGAGGGATTAGCGGGGGGGAATACGAGCAGTACTTC
clone_size: few; v_call: TRBV6-2/TRBV6-3; j_call: TRBJ1-1; d_call: -; cdr3_aa: CASSQDPGSKTEAFF; cdr3_nt: TGTGCCAGCAGTCAGGACCCGGGGAGTAAAACTGAAGCTTTCTTT
clone_size: -; v_call: TRBV6-5; j_call: TRBJ1-2; d_call: -; cdr3_aa: CASSYSRENYGYTF; cdr3_nt: TGTGCCAGCAGTTACTCCCGGGAGAACTATGGCTACACCTTC
clone_size: few; v_call: TRBV19; j_call: TRBJ2-3; d_call: -; cdr3_aa: CASGGPGGTDTQYF; cdr3_nt: TGTGCCAGTGGCGGCCCCGGGGGCACAGATACGCAGTATTTT
clone_size: few; v_call: TRBV7-9; j_call: TRBJ2-3; d_call: TRBD2; cdr3_aa: CASSLDVLAGGSTDTQYF; cdr3_nt: TGTGCCAGCAGCTTAGACGTGCTAGCGGGGGGCAGCACAGATACGCAGTATTTT
clone_size: many; v_call: TRBV2; j_call: TRBJ2-2; d_call: -; cdr3_aa: CASSERSQGTGELFF; cdr3_nt: TGTGCCAGCAGTGAAAGGTCACAGGGTACCGGGGAGCTGTTTTTT
clone_size: many; v_call: TRBV5-6; j_call: TRBJ1-1; d_call: -; cdr3_aa: CASSLTGLNTEAFF; cdr3_nt: TGTGCCAGCAGCTTGACAGGATTGAACACTGAAGCTTTCTTT